A few counts support the clone carrying this T cell receptor beta chain. Its matching antigen is unknown. The source of the sample is a study of CD8+CD57+ T cells in acquired aplastic anemia. Study outcomes and limitations: Found in both controls and patients were twenty-nine CD8+ CDR3 sequences.

According to the study, genomic DNA was the template for TCR beta VDJ and CDR3 profiling. Via MiXCR, TCRdb re-called the reads, giving one row per CDR3 protein. Of about 160,000 distinct CDR3 sequences detected, around 48% appear once; the ten largest clones hold roughly 29%. The V end was cut by 5 bases, the J end by 0 bases, with 4 bases between. Germline V CDR1 and CDR2: SGDLS, YYNGEE. The CDR3 runs 12 residues. Patients who underwent sequencing had shown CD8+CD57+ cell expansion by flow cytometry. All participating patients were living with severe acquired aplastic anemia. The origin of this receptor is a human donor with aplastic anemia. Input material: sorted CD4+, CD8+, or CD8+CD57+ T cells (not recorded which) from PBMCs. The rearrangement joins TRBV9 to TRBJ2-3, with no clear D. The CDR3 region has the DNA TGTGCCAGCAGTCCTAGCACAGATACGCAGTATTTT. Amino acid sequence: CASSPSTDTQYF.